These 26 T cell receptor beta chains were sequenced from one sample in a study of shared clonotypes between healthy human individuals. Clones were sequenced by immunoSEQ multiplex PCR, and TCRdb holds only the in-frame ones, with some missing. The sample lists 2 million to 3 million clones; around nine tenths were seen once. Sequenced sample: naive CD4+ T cells sorted from blood. Subset described: CD45RA+ positively selected. The origin of the receptors is a man between 18 and 29 years old in good health.

V and J are TRBV28 and TRBJ1-5; D not certain. The V gene lost 2 bases and the J gene lost 6 bases, with 14 bases spanning the gap. This CDR3 comprises 15 residues. Germline loops: CDR1 MDHEN, CDR2 SYDVKM. In DNA, the CDR3 is TGTGCCAGCAGTTTAACCCTTGTGAACCCTCAGCCCCAGCATTTT. Its protein is CASSLTLVNPQPQHF. Using reference TRBV28 and TRBJ1-5 for the parts outside the CDR3, the full variable domain is DVKVTQSSRYLVKRTGEKVFLECVQDMDHENMFWYRQDPGLGLRLIYFSYDVKMKEKGDIPEGYSVSREKKERFSLILESASTNQTSMYLCASSLTLVNPQPQHFGDGTRLSIL.

The chain recombines TRBV19 with TRBJ2-5; 7 bases agree with TRBD1. The CDR3 length is 16 residues. The V gene's germline CDR1 is LNHDA and CDR2 SQIVND (reference sequence). The trim removed 4 bases at V and 4 bases at J, leaving 12 bases unmatched. The CDR3 reads CASSTDPTGKGETQYF. The CDR3, as DNA: TGTGCCAGTAGTACGGACCCGACAGGGAAGGGAGAGACCCAGTACTTC.

This CDR3 reads CASSLESGQGNTIYF. The CDR3 DNA sequence: TGCGCCAGCAGCTTGGAATCGGGACAGGGCAACACCATATATTTT. The J gene is TRBJ1-3, the V gene TRBV5-1, with 9 bases matching TRBD1. The germline CDR1 and CDR2 sequences are SGHRS and YFSETQ. The CDR3 is 15 amino acids. Unmatched junction bases numbered 5, after V lost 0 bases and J lost 7 bases.

The chain carries TRBV25-1 and TRBJ2-2, with D hard to call. V dropped 3 bases and J dropped 3 bases, with 14 bases sitting between them. Germline CDR1 and CDR2: MGHDK and SYGVNS. The CDR3 runs to 16 residues. The CDR3 DNA reads as TGTGCCAGCAGTGACTCCGCGAGTCGAGACACCGGGGAGCTGTTTTTT. Its translation: CASSDSASRDTGELFF.

V gene TRBV27 combines with J gene TRBJ1-2; D gene ambiguous. The CDR3 has 13 amino acids. From germline, CDR1 is MNHEY and CDR2 SMNVEV (reference sequence). V lost 4 bases to trimming and J lost 3 bases, with 9 bases between them. In DNA form, the CDR3 reads TGTGCCAGCAGTTACAGTTGGGACTATGGCTACACCTTC. Translation: CASSYSWDYGYTF.

The rearrangement joins TRBV11-3 to TRBJ2-1; the D gene is possibly TRBD2 (5 bases). Per the germline V gene, CDR1 is SGHNT and CDR2 is YENEEA. V lost 5 bases and J lost 8, with 19 bases in between. CDR3 length: 15 residues. The CDR3 DNA sequence: TGTGCCAGCAGCCCCGGGGATCTCCGAGGCGATGAGCAGTTCTTC. Its translation is CASSPGDLRGDEQFF.

J is TRBJ2-5 and V is TRBV6-1, with a possible D match to TRBD2 (6 bases). Germline assignment: CDR1 MNHNS and CDR2 SASEGT. Trimming stripped 6 bases from V and 5 bases from J, with 13 bases between. CDR3 length: 13 residues. The CDR3 region has the DNA TGTGCCAGCAGGGCCCCTAGCGCGGAGACCCAGTACTTC. Amino acid sequence: CASRAPSAETQYF.

This clone was detected only a few times. Different DNA sequences within this sample yield the same CDR3. This chain links TRBV7-8 with TRBJ1-3; D possibly corresponds to TRBD1 (6 bases). The germline V gene has CDR1 SGHVS and CDR2 FQNEAQ. V was trimmed by 1 base and J by 0 bases, leaving 7 bases between them. There are 15 residues in the CDR3. The CDR3 region is CASSLGTVSGNTIYF. The CDR3 DNA follows: TGTGCCAGCAGCTTAGGGACAGTCTCTGGAAACACCATATATTTT.

The genes are TRBV5-1 and TRBJ2-2, with D unresolved. Trimming cost V 5 bases and J 5 bases, with 7 bases left between them. This CDR3 contains 12 residues. CDR1 and CDR2 from the germline V gene are SGHRS and YFSETQ. The CDR3 protein is CASRFETGELFF. The CDR3 region has the DNA TGCGCCAGCAGGTTCGAAACCGGGGAGCTGTTTTTT.

The J gene is TRBJ1-1, the V gene TRBV11-3, with D unclear. Germline CDR1 is SGHNT and CDR2 is YENEEA. The length of the CDR3 is 14 residues. V was trimmed by 0 bases and J by 2 bases, leaving 7 bases between them. The CDR3 coding sequence is TGTGCCAGCAGCTTAGAGGGCAGCAACACTGAAGCTTTCTTT. This codes for CASSLEGSNTEAFF.

This clone occurred once. The chain combines TRBV5-1 with TRBJ2-3, with 11 bases aligning to TRBD1. The CDR3 runs 16 residues. CDR1 SGHRS and CDR2 YFSETQ come from the germline V gene. Unmatched junction bases numbered 4, after V lost 2 bases and J lost 2 bases. The CDR3: CASSLRTGGPTDTQYF. The CDR3 DNA reads TGCGCCAGCAGCTTACGGACAGGGGGCCCCACAGATACGCAGTATTTT.

The CDR3: CASSERRDLRDTQYF. CDR3 nucleotides: TGCGCCAGCAGTGAGAGGCGGGATTTGCGAGATACGCAGTATTTT. The chain couples TRBV10-1 to TRBJ2-3, with D possibly being TRBD2 (6 bases). Trimming took off 2 bases at V and 5 bases at J, with 14 bases between the two ends. The V gene's germline CDR1 is WNHNN and CDR2 SYGVQD (reference sequence). The CDR3 length is 15 residues.

The V and J genes are TRBV19 and TRBJ1-5, with D uncertain. Germline CDR1 is LNHDA and CDR2 is SQIVND (reference sequence). V gave up 5 bases and J gave up 4 bases, with 15 bases separating them. The CDR3 runs 15 residues. The CDR3 DNA reads TGTGCCAGTAGTTGGCAGGCCCTGGGAAATCAGCCCCAGCATTTT. It codes for CASSWQALGNQPQHF.

The V and J genes are TRBV4-1 and TRBJ2-1; 7 nucleotides align to TRBD1. Trimming cost V 1 base and J 3 bases; bases outside gene matches: 6. Germline V CDR1 and CDR2: MGHRA, YSYEKL. The CDR3 totals 16 residues. The CDR3 coding sequence is TGCGCCAGCAGCCAAGGCCCGTCAGGGGGCTACAATGAGCAGTTCTTC. Translated: CASSQGPSGGYNEQFF.

The chain has TRBV5-8 and TRBJ1-2; 9 bases line up with TRBD1. Looked up from germline, CDR1 is SGHTS and CDR2 is YDEGEE. V shed 6 bases and J 3 bases; nucleotides not matched to a gene: 9. The CDR3 is 15 amino acids. The CDR3 region is CASIRGTGQDYGYTF. In nucleotides, the CDR3 is TGTGCCAGCATCCGGGGGACAGGGCAAGACTATGGCTACACCTTC.

The V gene is TRBV18, the J gene TRBJ2-2; D unclear. This CDR3 region has 17 residues. V shed 8 bases and J shed 0 bases, with 19 bases lying between them. Germline V CDR1 and CDR2: KGHSH, LQKENI. CDR3 sequence reads: CASHPARVYANTGELFF. The CDR3 DNA reads as TGTGCCAGCCACCCAGCCCGGGTCTACGCGAACACCGGGGAGCTGTTTTTT.

The chain recombines TRBV18 with TRBJ1-6; D gene unclear. This CDR3 region has 11 residues. CDR1 KGHSH and CDR2 LQKENI come from the germline V gene. Trimming removed 5 bases from V and 14 bases from J, with 10 bases in between. CDR3 DNA: TGTGCCAGCTCAGGTGGCGAAGCCCTCCACTTT. It translates to CASSGGEALHF.

On this clone: This sample includes further DNA sequences coding for the same CDR3. The chain has TRBV5-1 and TRBJ2-5, with D possibly being TRBD1 (6 bases). The CDR3 runs 14 residues. The ends were cut back, 0 bases at V and 4 bases at J, with 10 bases in the middle. Germline CDR1 SGHRS, CDR2 YFSETQ. CDR3: CASSLGQAVETQYF. CDR3 nucleotide sequence: TGCGCCAGCAGCTTGGGACAGGCGGTAGAGACCCAGTACTTC.

This clone was seen only once. This sequence joins TRBV27 and TRBJ2-3, with 10 bases matching TRBD2. The CDR3 is 15 residues long. The V gene's germline CDR1 is MNHEY and CDR2 SMNVEV (reference sequence). V gave up 2 bases and J gave up 6 bases; unmatched junction bases: 5. CDR3 bases: TGTGCCAGCAGTTTACTAGCGGGAGATTCGGATACGCAGTATTTT. It codes for CASSLLAGDSDTQYF.

The genes are TRBV4-1 and TRBJ2-7; D gene uncertain. The germline gives CDR1 MGHRA, CDR2 YSYEKL. Trimming took off 0 bases at V and 2 bases at J, with 14 bases between the two ends. The length of the CDR3 is 16 residues. CDR3 region: CASSQDPPGPTYEQYF. DNA for the CDR3: TGCGCCAGCAGCCAAGATCCCCCCGGGCCCACCTACGAGCAGTACTTC.

With regard to this clone: This sample also contains other DNA sequences that code for the same CDR3. V usage is TRBV19 and J usage is TRBJ2-3, with unresolved D. The germline gives CDR1 LNHDA, CDR2 SQIVND (reference sequence). This CDR3 region has 14 residues. Trimming pared 3 bases from V and 0 bases from J, leaving 7 bases between. The CDR3 region is CASSIGWSTDTQYF. CDR3 nucleotides: TGTGCCAGTAGTATCGGCTGGAGCACAGATACGCAGTATTTT.

DNA for the CDR3: TGTGCCAGCAGTCCCTTAGATTCAGCCCAAGGACAGCCCCAGCATTTT. As protein: CASSPLDSAQGQPQHF. The J gene is TRBJ1-5, the V gene TRBV28; D is uncertain. The CDR3 contains 16 residues. Germline V gives CDR1 MDHEN, CDR2 SYDVKM. Trimming took off 5 bases at V and 7 bases at J, with 21 bases between the two ends.

This chain links TRBV5-6 with TRBJ2-1; D might be TRBD1 (5 bases). Trimming removed 0 bases from V and 5 bases from J, with 15 bases in between. Germline CDR1 SGHDT, CDR2 YYEEEE. This CDR3 spans 16 amino acids. The CDR3 DNA reads as TGTGCCAGCAGCTTGGATGCAGGGATTATCCACAATGAGCAGTTCTTC. Translated: CASSLDAGIIHNEQFF.

The rearrangement links TRBV7-6 to TRBJ2-3; TRBD2 matches at 8 bases. This CDR3 has 17 residues. With V trimmed by 5 bases and J by 4 bases, 14 bases remained unmatched. The germline V gene encodes CDR1 SGHVS and CDR2 FNYEAQ. The CDR3 here is CASSPPRTSLEPDTQYF. The CDR3 nucleotides are TGTGCCAGCAGCCCGCCAAGGACTAGCCTCGAACCAGATACGCAGTATTTT.

This clone appeared once. The chain employs TRBV6-1 and TRBJ2-2; TRBD1 matches 8 bases. V was clipped by 11 bases and J by 1 base; unmatched bases: 3. The CDR3 runs to 13 residues. CDR1 MNHNS and CDR2 SASEGT come from the germline V gene. Written as DNA, the CDR3 is TGTGCCGGAGGACAGGGGAACACCGGGGAGCTGTTTTTT. This gives the protein CAGGQGNTGELFF.

CDR3: CASSHRQGGQEQYF. Here the CDR3 DNA reads TGTGCCAGCAGTCACCGACAGGGAGGGCAAGAGCAGTACTTC. V usage is TRBV28 and J usage is TRBJ2-7; D possibly uses TRBD1 or TRBD2 (7 bases each). The V end was cut by 5 bases, the J end by 7 bases, with 18 bases between. The CDR3 loop spans 14 amino acids. The germline V gene has CDR1 MDHEN and CDR2 SYDVKM.